One T cell receptor beta chain is described in this entry. Clones were sequenced by immunoSEQ multiplex PCR, and TCRdb holds only the in-frame ones, with some missing. This table holds approximately 90,000 clones, 86% found once. The CDR3 totals 17 residues. J lost 2 bases, V lost 2 bases, and 5 bases had no gene match. In germline, CDR1 is SGHNT, CDR2 YYREEE (reference sequence). The data are from a study of blood T cell repertoires in COVID-19. Study-wide context: Some COVID-19 samples were acute and others convalescent; all came from the United States, Italy and Spain.

V gene TRBV5-4 combines with J gene TRBJ2-5, with 14 nucleotides matching TRBD2. Material: peripheral blood. The clonotype originates from a man in his 60s with acute or convalescent COVID-19. CDR3 residues: CASSFPGTSGGQETQYF. CDR3 nucleotides: TGTGCCAGCAGCTTTCCCGGGACTAGCGGGGGTCAAGAGACCCAGTACTTC.